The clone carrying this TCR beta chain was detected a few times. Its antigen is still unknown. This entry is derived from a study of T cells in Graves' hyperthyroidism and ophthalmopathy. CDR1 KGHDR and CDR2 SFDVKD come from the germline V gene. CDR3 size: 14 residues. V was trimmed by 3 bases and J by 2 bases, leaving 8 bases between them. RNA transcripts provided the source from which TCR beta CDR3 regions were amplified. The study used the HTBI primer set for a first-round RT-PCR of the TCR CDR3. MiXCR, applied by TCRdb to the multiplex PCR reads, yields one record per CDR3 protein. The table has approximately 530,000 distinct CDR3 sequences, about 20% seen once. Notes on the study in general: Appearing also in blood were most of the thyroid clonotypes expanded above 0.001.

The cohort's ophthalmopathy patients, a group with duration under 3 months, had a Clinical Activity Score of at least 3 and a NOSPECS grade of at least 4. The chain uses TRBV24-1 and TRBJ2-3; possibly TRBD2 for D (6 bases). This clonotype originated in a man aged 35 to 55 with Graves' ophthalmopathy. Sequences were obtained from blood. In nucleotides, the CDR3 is TGTGCCACCAGTGATCGGACTACCACAGATACGCAGTATTTT. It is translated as CATSDRTTTDTQYF.